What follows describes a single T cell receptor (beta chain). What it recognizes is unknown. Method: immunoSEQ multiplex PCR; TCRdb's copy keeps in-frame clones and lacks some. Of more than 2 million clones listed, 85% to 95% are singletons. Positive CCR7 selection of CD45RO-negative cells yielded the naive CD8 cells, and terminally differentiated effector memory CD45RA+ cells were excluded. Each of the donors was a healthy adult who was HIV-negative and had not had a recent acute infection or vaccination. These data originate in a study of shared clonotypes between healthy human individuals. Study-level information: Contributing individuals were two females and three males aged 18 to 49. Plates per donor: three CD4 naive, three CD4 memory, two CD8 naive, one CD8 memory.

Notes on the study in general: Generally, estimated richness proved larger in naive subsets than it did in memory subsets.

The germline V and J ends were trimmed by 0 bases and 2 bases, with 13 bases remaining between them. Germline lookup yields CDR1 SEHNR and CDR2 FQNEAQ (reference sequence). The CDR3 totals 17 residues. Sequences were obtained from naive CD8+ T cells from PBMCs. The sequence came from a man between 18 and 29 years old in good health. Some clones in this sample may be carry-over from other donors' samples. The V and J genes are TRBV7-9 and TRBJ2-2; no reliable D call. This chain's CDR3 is CASSLAFRVRNTGELFF. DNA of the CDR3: TGTGCCAGCAGCTTAGCTTTCCGGGTTCGAAACACCGGGGAGCTGTTTTTT.